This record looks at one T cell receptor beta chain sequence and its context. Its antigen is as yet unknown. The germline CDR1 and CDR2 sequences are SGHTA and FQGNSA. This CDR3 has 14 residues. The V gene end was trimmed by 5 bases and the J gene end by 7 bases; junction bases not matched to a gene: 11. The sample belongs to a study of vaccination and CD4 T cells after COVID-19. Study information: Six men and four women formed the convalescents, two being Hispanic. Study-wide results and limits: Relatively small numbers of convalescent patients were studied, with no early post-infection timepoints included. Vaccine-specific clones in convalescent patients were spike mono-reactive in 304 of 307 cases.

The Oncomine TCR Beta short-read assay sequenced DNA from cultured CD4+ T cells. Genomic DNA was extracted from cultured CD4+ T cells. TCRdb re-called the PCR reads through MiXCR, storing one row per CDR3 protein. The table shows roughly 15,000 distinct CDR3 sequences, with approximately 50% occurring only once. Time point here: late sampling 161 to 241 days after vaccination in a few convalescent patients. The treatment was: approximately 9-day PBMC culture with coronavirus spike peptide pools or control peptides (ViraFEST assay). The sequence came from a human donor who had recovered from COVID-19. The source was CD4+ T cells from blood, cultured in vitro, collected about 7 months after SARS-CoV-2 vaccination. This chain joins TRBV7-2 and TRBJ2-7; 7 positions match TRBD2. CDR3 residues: CASSPQRDLGEQYF. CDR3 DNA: TGTGCCAGCAGCCCCCAGCGGGACCTAGGGGAGCAGTACTTC.